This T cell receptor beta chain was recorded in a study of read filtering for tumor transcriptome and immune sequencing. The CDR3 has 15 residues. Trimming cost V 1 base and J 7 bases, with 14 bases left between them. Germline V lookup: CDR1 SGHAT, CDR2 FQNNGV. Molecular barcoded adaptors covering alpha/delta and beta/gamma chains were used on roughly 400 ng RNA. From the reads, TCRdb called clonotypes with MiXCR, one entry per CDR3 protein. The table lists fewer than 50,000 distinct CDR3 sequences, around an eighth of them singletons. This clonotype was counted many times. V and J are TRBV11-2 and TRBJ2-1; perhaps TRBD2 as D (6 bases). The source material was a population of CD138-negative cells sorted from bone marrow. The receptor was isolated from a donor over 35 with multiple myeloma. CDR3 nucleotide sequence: TGTGCCAGCAGCTTAGGATCAAATCGGGGGAATGAGCAGTTCTTC. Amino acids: CASSLGSNRGNEQFF.